A single sample is the source of the 21 T cell receptor beta chains below, sequenced in a study of STAT5B mutations in CD4+ large granular lymphocyte leukemia. TCRdb's copy holds only in-frame clones and misses some; the assay was immunoSEQ multiplex PCR. The sample contains more than 6,000 clones, about 76% of which appear only once. Sequenced: PBMCs. These receptors came from a woman aged 70 to 79 with CD4+ T-cell large granular lymphocyte leukemia.

As DNA, the CDR3 is TGCAGTGCAACGCCGGGGGGAGGCTACACCTTC. Translating gives CSATPGGGYTF. This chain uses TRBV20-1 with TRBJ1-2, with D possibly TRBD1 on 5 matching bases. Germline V CDR1 and CDR2: DFQATT, SNEGSKA (reference sequence). V lost 6 bases, J lost 8 bases, and 13 bases lay in between. This CDR3 has 11 residues.

The sample holds a few counts of this clone. The chain couples TRBV28 to TRBJ1-2; a weak D match, TRBD1 (5 bases). V was trimmed by 8 bases and J by 8 bases, leaving 9 bases between them. CDR3 length: 10 amino acids. Germline V gene data show CDR1 as MDHEN and CDR2 as SYDVKM. The CDR3 is CASLGPGYTF. The CDR3 bases are TGTGCCAGCTTGGGGCCGGGCTACACCTTC.

The V call is TRBV5-1, the J call TRBJ1-2; D not resolved. This CDR3 is 13 amino acids long. CDR1 and CDR2 from the germline V gene are SGHRS and YFSETQ. Trimming pared 1 base from V and 4 bases from J, leaving 8 bases between. The CDR3 sequence is CASSLIPTYGYTF. CDR3 DNA sequence: TGCGCCAGCAGCTTGATTCCGACCTATGGCTACACCTTC. Looking up the rest from reference TRBV5-1 and TRBJ1-2 gives the full variable domain: KAGVTQTPRYLIKTRGQQVTLSCSPISGHRSVSWYQQTPGQGLQFLFEYFSETQRNKGNFPGRFSGRQFSNSRSEMNVSTLELGDSALYLCASSLIPTYGYTFGSGTRLTVV.

The V gene is TRBV5-4, the J gene TRBJ2-6; D uncertain. V lost 1 base and J lost 0, with 11 bases in between. Germline-derived CDR1 and CDR2 are SGHNT and YYREEE (reference sequence). The CDR3 sequence is 17 residues long. The CDR3, as DNA: TGTGCCAGCAGCTTGAGTAAAATCAGCTCTGGGGCCAACGTCCTGACTTTC. Translating it yields CASSLSKISSGANVLTF.

The CDR3 nucleotides read TGCGCCAGCAGCCAAGGGGAACCTAGGACGGCGCTAGCCAAAAACATTCAGTACTTC. Its protein product is CASSQGEPRTALAKNIQYF. This sequence joins TRBV4-1 and TRBJ2-4; D uncertain. Germline CDR1 and CDR2: MGHRA and YSYEKL. This CDR3 is 19 amino acids long. V lost 1 base and J lost 0, with 19 bases in between.

The chain couples TRBV7-2 to TRBJ1-1; 11 nucleotides agree with TRBD1. The length of the CDR3 is 14 residues. V shed 6 bases and J 5 bases; nucleotides not matched to a gene: 5. The germline V gene encodes CDR1 SGHTA and CDR2 FQGNSA. This chain's CDR3 is CASSRDRGVTEAFF. DNA of the CDR3: TGTGCCAGCAGTCGGGACAGGGGGGTGACTGAAGCTTTCTTT.

DNA for the CDR3: TGCAGCGGTTCGGACAGGGGAGGAGAGACCCAGTACTTC. Its protein product is CSGSDRGGETQYF. The rearrangement links TRBV29-1 to TRBJ2-5; 9 positions match TRBD1. This CDR3 contains 13 residues. Per the germline V gene, CDR1 is SQVTM and CDR2 is ANQGSEA. V was pared by 7 bases and J by 4 bases, with 7 bases of the junction left unmatched.

This clone occurred a few times. CDR3 loop: CASSEVGNYNEQFF. CDR3 coding DNA: TGCGCCAGCAGTGAGGTCGGCAACTACAATGAGCAGTTCTTC. The J gene is TRBJ2-1, the V gene TRBV10-2; D is unclear. The CDR3 loop spans 14 amino acids. CDR1 is WSHSY and CDR2 is SAAADI in the germline V gene. Trimming shortened V by 2 bases and J by 3 bases, and 8 bases separated the two germline ends.

J is TRBJ2-7 and V is TRBV28; 7 nucleotides align to TRBD1. Per the germline V gene, CDR1 is MDHEN and CDR2 is SYDVKM. The V gene end was trimmed by 4 bases and the J gene end by 3 bases; junction bases not matched to a gene: 6. This CDR3 contains 14 residues. The CDR3 spells CASSSDRVRYEQYF. The CDR3 bases are TGTGCCAGCAGTTCCGACAGGGTCCGCTACGAGCAGTACTTC.

This clone is classed as medium-sized. This chain links TRBV15 with TRBJ1-3; D is undetermined. V dropped 3 bases and J dropped 1 base, with 4 bases sitting between them. CDR1 is LNHNV, CDR2 YYDKDF, per germline (reference sequence). The CDR3 spans 13 residues. The CDR3 coding sequence is TGTGCCACCAGCAGCCAGTCTGGAAACACCATATATTTT. It codes for CATSSQSGNTIYF.

The chain joins TRBV9 to TRBJ1-2; D not resolved. The length of the CDR3 is 13 residues. V was cut by 3 bases and J by 6 bases, with 12 bases left in between. Germline-derived CDR1 and CDR2 are SGDLS and YYNGEE. DNA for the CDR3: TGTGCCAGCAGCGGCTTAGTGGGGAATGGCTACACCTTC. The encoded protein is CASSGLVGNGYTF.

This clone was seen a few times. The J gene is TRBJ2-3, the V gene TRBV28; a possible D gene is TRBD2 (5 bases). The CDR3 sequence is 15 residues long. V gave up 5 bases and J gave up 0 bases, with 12 bases separating them. Germline lookup yields CDR1 MDHEN and CDR2 SYDVKM. Written as DNA, the CDR3 is TGTGCCAGCAGTCCGTCCACGGGAAGCACAGATACGCAGTATTTT. It is translated as CASSPSTGSTDTQYF.

CDR3 in DNA: TGTGCCAGCAGCCGTTGGGGGGGAGGCACTGAAGCTTTCTTT. It translates to CASSRWGGGTEAFF. The chain links TRBV5-5 to TRBJ1-1; D is possibly TRBD1 (5 bases). The germline CDR1 and CDR2 sequences are SGHKS and YYEKEE (reference sequence). The V gene lost 4 bases and the J gene lost 4 bases, with 14 bases spanning the gap. The CDR3 is 14 amino acids.

The chain joins TRBV9 to TRBJ2-6, with D unresolved. The germline V gene has CDR1 SGDLS and CDR2 YYNGEE. The V end lost 4 bases, the J end lost 0 bases, and 8 bases lay between the germline ends. This CDR3 contains 15 residues. The CDR3 bases are TGTGCCAGCAGCTTCCAGAGCTCTGGGGCCAACGTCCTGACTTTC. It translates to CASSFQSSGANVLTF. Together with reference TRBV9 and TRBJ2-6, the CDR3 gives the full variable domain: DSGVTQTPKHLITATGQRVTLRCSPRSGDLSVYWYQQSLDQGLQFLIQYYNGEERAKGNILERFSAQQFPDLHSELNLSSLELGDSALYFCASSFQSSGANVLTFGAGSRLTVL.

In its sample, this clone was seen a few times. The V call is TRBV11-2, the J call TRBJ1-2; D is unresolved. Germline V CDR1 and CDR2: SGHAT, FQNNGV. Trimming shortened V by 0 bases and J by 7 bases, and 9 bases separated the two germline ends. The CDR3 is 13 amino acids. The CDR3, as DNA: TGTGCCAGCAGCTTAGATCGGAGGGCTGGCTACACCTTC. This encodes CASSLDRRAGYTF.

This chain uses TRBV2 with TRBJ2-7, with 13 bases aligning to TRBD2. V trimming: 3 bases; J trimming: 6 bases; junction bases outside the gene matches: 8. Germline V CDR1 and CDR2: SNHLY, FYNNEI. The length of the CDR3 is 16 residues. The CDR3 region is CASSDPTSGGAGEQYF. CDR3 bases: TGTGCCAGCAGTGACCCAACTAGCGGGGGGGCGGGCGAGCAGTACTTC.

The chain recombines TRBV28 with TRBJ2-2; a weak D match, TRBD2 (5 bases). Germline CDR1 and CDR2: MDHEN and SYDVKM. V shed 3 bases and J shed 0 bases, with 14 bases lying between them. This CDR3 comprises 17 residues. The chain's CDR3 is CASSFEGQFANTGELFF. CDR3 DNA: TGTGCCAGCAGTTTTGAGGGCCAGTTCGCGAACACCGGGGAGCTGTTTTTT. The full variable domain, rest sourced from reference TRBV28 and TRBJ2-2, is DVKVTQSSRYLVKRTGEKVFLECVQDMDHENMFWYRQDPGLGLRLIYFSYDVKMKEKGDIPEGYSVSREKKERFSLILESASTNQTSMYLCASSFEGQFANTGELFFGEGSRLTVL.

About this clone itself: One end of the junction fails to match germline, which may point to a read error. V usage is TRBV9 and J usage is TRBJ1-3; D possibly corresponds to TRBD1 (5 bases). The germline V gene encodes CDR1 SGDLS and CDR2 YYNGEE. The CDR3 sequence is 13 residues long. DNA for the CDR3: TGTGCCAGCGGCGTTCAGGGAGGAAACACCATATATTTT. This sequence encodes CASGVQGGNTIYF.

The chain joins TRBV12-5 to TRBJ1-2; unclear D gene. The germline gives CDR1 LGHNT, CDR2 FRNRAP. Trimming took 0 bases from V and 8 from J, leaving 19 bases between them. This CDR3 contains 16 residues. This CDR3 is CASGLVLDSQAKGYTF. The CDR3 bases are TGTGCTAGTGGTTTGGTACTGGACTCACAAGCTAAGGGCTACACCTTC. The whole variable domain, remainder taken from reference TRBV12-5 and TRBJ1-2, is DARVTQTPRHKVTEMGQEVTMRCQPILGHNTVFWYRQTMMQGLELLAYFRNRAPLDDSGMPKDRFSAEMPDATLATLKIQPSEPRDSAVYFCASGLVLDSQAKGYTFGSGTRLTVV.

The V call is TRBV5-1, the J call TRBJ2-3; D is uncertain. Germline V gene data show CDR1 as SGHRS and CDR2 as YFSETQ. Trimming pared 1 base from V and 6 bases from J, leaving 6 bases between. The CDR3 is 12 residues long. The CDR3 loop is CASSLPADTQYF. For the CDR3, the DNA is TGCGCCAGCAGCTTGCCAGCTGATACGCAGTATTTT.

The rearrangement joins TRBV29-1 to TRBJ2-7; 11 nucleotides line up with TRBD2. This CDR3 region has 12 residues. CDR1 and CDR2 from the germline V gene are SQVTM and ANQGSEA. The ends lost 4 bases at V and 6 bases at J; junction bases unmatched: 2. CDR3: CSVALAGVEQYF. For the CDR3, the DNA is TGCAGCGTTGCACTAGCGGGAGTCGAGCAGTACTTC.